This is a list of T cell receptor beta chains from one sample in a study of shared clonotypes between healthy human individuals. The table came from immunoSEQ multiplex PCR; TCRdb's copy has only in-frame clones and leaves some out. Among hundreds of thousands of clones listed, more than 70% were seen once. Input material: PBMCs. These receptors all come from a woman aged 40 to 49 in good health. Some clones in this sample may be carry-over from other donors' samples. CDR3s include the opening cysteine and the closing phenylalanine or tryptophan. Fields, in order: V gene, CDR3 length, J gene, D gene, clone size, CDR3 protein, CDR3 DNA. The D gene is left open where the match is weak. The listing skips clone size in some rows; elsewhere it reads once, few, many or a size class.

>TRBV7-2|15|TRBJ2-3|TRBD1|once
CASSPDRVLSDTQYF
TGTGCCAGCAGCCCGGACAGGGTGTTATCAGATACGCAGTATTTT
>TRBV9|16|TRBJ2-3|TRBD2|NA
CASSGASGRAVDTQYF
TGTGCCAGCAGCGGAGCAAGCGGGAGGGCCGTAGATACGCAGTATTTT
>TRBV11-2|14|TRBJ1-2|NA|NA
CASSLDREEGGYTF
TGTGCCAGCAGCTTAGATAGGGAGGAGGGCGGCTACACCTTC
>TRBV5-1|11|TRBJ1-1|NA|medium-sized
CASRDYSEAFF
TGCGCCAGCAGGGATTATTCTGAAGCTTTCTTT
>TRBV20-1|11|TRBJ2-7|NA|NA
CSAGLNVEQYF
TGCAGTGCTGGTCTAAATGTCGAGCAGTACTTC
>TRBV30|16|TRBJ2-7|NA|NA
CAWSGGVWPYSYEQYF
TGTGCCTGGAGTGGGGGGGTCTGGCCTTATTCCTACGAGCAGTACTTC
>TRBV5-1|13|TRBJ2-5|NA|NA
CASSPDPGGEQYF
TGCGCCAGCAGCCCAGACCCCGGGGGTGAGCAGTACTTC
>TRBV6-4|13|TRBJ2-3|NA|NA
CASSEASTDTQYF
TGTGCCAGCAGTGAAGCCAGCACAGATACGCAGTATTTT
>TRBV30|13|TRBJ1-1|NA|NA
CAWRRVMNTEAFF
TGTGCCTGGAGACGGGTCATGAACACTGAAGCTTTCTTT
>TRBV5-4|15|TRBJ2-7|TRBD2|NA
CASSSGTSETYEQYF
TGTGCCAGCAGCTCTGGCACTAGCGAAACCTACGAGCAGTACTTC
>TRBV9|14|TRBJ1-3|NA|NA
CASSVDEGVNTIYF
TGTGCCAGCAGCGTAGACGAAGGGGTAAACACCATATATTTT
>TRBV6-1|15|TRBJ1-3|NA|few
CASKSSSDPGNTIYF
TGTGCCAGCAAGTCGTCTTCTGACCCTGGAAACACCATATATTTT
>TRBV7-8|15|TRBJ1-5|TRBD1|NA
CASSSGTGAHQPQHF
TGTGCCAGCAGCTCCGGGACAGGGGCCCATCAGCCCCAGCATTTT
>TRBV5-1|14|TRBJ2-7|NA|NA
CASSLDVSKYEQYF
TGCGCCAGCAGCTTGGATGTTTCTAAGTACGAGCAGTACTTC
>TRBV18|15|TRBJ2-7|TRBD1|NA
CASSGGQGSSYEQYF
TGTGCCAGCTCAGGGGGACAGGGAAGCTCCTACGAGCAGTACTTC
>TRBV5-1|15|TRBJ2-5|TRBD1|NA
CASSTGTGQQETQYF
TGCGCCAGCAGCACAGGGACAGGGCAGCAAGAGACCCAGTACTTC
>TRBV27|13|TRBJ2-7|NA|NA
CASTRGGNYEQYF
TGTGCCAGCACCCGGGGAGGCAACTACGAGCAGTACTTC
>TRBV4-1|14|TRBJ2-1|NA|NA
CASSRGRERDEQFF
TGCGCCAGCAGCCGAGGACGGGAACGCGATGAGCAGTTCTTC
>TRBV2|16|TRBJ2-7|TRBD2|NA
CASRESLAASSYEQYF
TGTGCCAGCAGGGAATCCCTAGCGGCAAGCTCCTACGAGCAGTACTTC
>TRBV27|14|TRBJ2-7|TRBD2|NA
CASSFGSGRGEQYF
TGTGCCAGCAGCTTCGGTAGCGGGAGAGGTGAGCAGTACTTC
>TRBV10-3|14|TRBJ2-7|TRBD1|NA
CAIRPADRGDEQYF
TGTGCCATCAGACCCGCGGACAGGGGCGACGAGCAGTACTTC
>TRBV11-2|14|TRBJ2-1|TRBD2|many
CASSLVSGKNEQFF
TGTGCCAGCAGCTTAGTGAGCGGGAAAAATGAGCAGTTCTTC
>TRBV4-2|18|TRBJ2-7|TRBD1|many
CASSQEVFVGTGTYEQYF
TGTGCCAGCAGCCAAGAGGTATTCGTTGGGACAGGAACTTACGAGCAGTACTTC
>TRBV7-9|17|TRBJ1-6|NA|NA
CASSLVASGTNNSPLHF
TGTGCCAGCAGCTTAGTTGCCAGCGGAACGAATAATTCACCCCTCCACTTT
>TRBV9|14|TRBJ2-3|NA|NA
CASSVEGRTDTQYF
TGTGCCAGCAGCGTGGAGGGGAGGACAGATACGCAGTATTTT
>TRBV30|18|TRBJ1-1|NA|NA
CAWSSRGAGFIMNTEAFF
TGTGCCTGGAGTTCTCGTGGGGCAGGGTTTATTATGAACACTGAAGCTTTCTTT
>TRBV6-4|17|TRBJ2-5|NA|many
CASLGFILYKYQETQYF
TGTGCCAGCCTTGGATTCATCTTATACAAGTACCAAGAGACCCAGTACTTC
>TRBV29-1|16|TRBJ2-3|TRBD2|NA
CSVALLAGGAADTQYF
TGCAGCGTTGCCCTACTAGCGGGAGGGGCGGCAGATACGCAGTATTTT
>TRBV9|15|TRBJ2-1|TRBD1|NA
CASSGAGTGYNEQFF
TGTGCCAGCAGCGGCGCCGGGACAGGCTACAATGAGCAGTTCTTC
>TRBV4-2|15|TRBJ2-7|NA|NA
CASSQDGQLTREQYF
TGTGCCAGCAGCCAAGACGGACAGTTAACTCGCGAGCAGTACTTC
>TRBV28|19|TRBJ1-5|NA|NA
CASSLGVQGLFRSNQPQHF
TGTGCCAGCAGTTTAGGGGTCCAGGGATTGTTCAGAAGCAATCAGCCCCAGCATTTT
>TRBV2|8|TRBJ2-5|NA|few
CASSVQYF
TGTGCCAGCAGCGTCCAGTACTTC
>TRBV27|15|TRBJ2-1|TRBD2|NA
CASSLLAGVVNEQFF
TGTGCCAGCAGTTTACTAGCGGGAGTAGTGAATGAGCAGTTCTTC
>TRBV28|14|TRBJ2-7|TRBD2|NA
CASRLAGVPDEQYF
TGTGCCAGCAGATTAGCGGGAGTTCCAGACGAGCAGTACTTC
>TRBV7-2|16|TRBJ2-7|TRBD2|NA
CASSLDGGSMPYEQYF
TGTGCCAGCAGCTTAGACGGCGGGAGTATGCCCTACGAGCAGTACTTC
>TRBV28|13|TRBJ2-3|NA|once
CASNRRLADTQYF
TGTGCCAGCAATCGGAGGCTCGCAGATACGCAGTATTTT
>TRBV5-6|13|TRBJ1-2|NA|NA
CASSLNRAHGYTF
TGTGCCAGCAGCTTGAACAGGGCGCATGGCTACACCTTC
>TRBV5-1|15|TRBJ2-7|TRBD2|NA
CASSLRTSGSYEQYF
TGCGCCAGCAGCTTGAGGACTAGCGGGAGCTACGAGCAGTACTTC
>TRBV5-4|15|TRBJ2-1|NA|NA
CASSSRTGEADEQFF
TGTGCCAGCAGCTCGCGAACAGGGGAGGCGGATGAGCAGTTCTTC
>TRBV6-1|15|TRBJ2-7|TRBD1|NA
CASSELGGQAYEQYF
TGTGCCAGCAGTGAATTAGGGGGCCAGGCCTACGAGCAGTACTTC
>TRBV5-1|13|TRBJ2-7|NA|NA
CASTGAGSYEQYF
TGCGCCAGCACCGGAGCCGGTAGCTACGAGCAGTACTTC
>TRBV15|16|TRBJ2-1|NA|NA
CATSRADATTYNEQFF
TGTGCCACCAGCCGGGCGGATGCCACAACCTACAATGAGCAGTTCTTC
>TRBV28|15|TRBJ1-5|NA|few
CASTTTGSGDQPQHF
TGTGCCAGCACAACAACAGGGAGTGGGGATCAGCCCCAGCATTTT
>TRBV10-1|14|TRBJ2-2|NA|NA
CASSESWGAGELFF
TGCGCCAGCAGTGAGTCGTGGGGGGCCGGGGAGCTGTTTTTT
>TRBV7-2|13|TRBJ2-7|NA|NA
CASSGGRGGEQYF
TGTGCCAGCAGTGGCGGGAGAGGGGGCGAGCAGTACTTC